One and the same sample provided the 10 T cell receptor beta chains below, sequenced in a study of blood T cell repertoires in COVID-19. The data were produced by immunoSEQ multiplex PCR, yet TCRdb's version contains in-frame clones alone and is incomplete. The sample lists some 240,000 clones; 89% were seen once. What was sequenced was peripheral blood. The receptors here all came from a middle-aged woman who had recovered from COVID-19.

The chain combines TRBV9 with TRBJ2-2, with 10 bases aligning to TRBD1. J lost 6 bases, V lost 0 bases, and 2 bases had no gene match. The CDR3 is 15 residues long. Germline-derived CDR1 and CDR2 are SGDLS and YYNGEE. CDR3 loop: CASSVVTGGPGELFF. CDR3 nucleotide sequence: TGTGCCAGCAGCGTAGTGACAGGGGGCCCCGGGGAGCTGTTTTTT.

This chain joins TRBV4-3 and TRBJ1-2; D gene ambiguous. Germline CDR1 and CDR2: LGHNA and YSLEER. The length of the CDR3 is 15 residues. V shed 1 base and J shed 2 bases, with 11 bases lying between them. CDR3 bases: TGCGCCAGCAGCCAAGGGCAGAATTTCAACTATGGCTACACCTTC. This gives the protein CASSQGQNFNYGYTF.

The gene calls are TRBV27 and TRBJ1-6, with a possible D match to TRBD1 (5 bases). Per the germline V gene, CDR1 is MNHEY and CDR2 is SMNVEV (reference sequence). This CDR3 comprises 15 residues. V shed 0 bases and J shed 9 bases, with 12 bases lying between them. The CDR3: CASSLSAQGGSPLHF. CDR3 nucleotide sequence: TGTGCCAGCAGTTTATCAGCTCAGGGAGGTTCACCCCTCCACTTT.

J is TRBJ2-1 and V is TRBV5-8; tentatively, D is TRBD2 (6 bases). The CDR3 loop spans 13 amino acids. The V end lost 3 bases, the J end lost 8 bases, and 12 bases lay between the germline ends. Germline loops: CDR1 SGHTS, CDR2 YDEGEE. The CDR3 DNA sequence: TGTGCCAGCAGCTCCGAACTAGCCCATGAGCAGTTCTTC. This translates into CASSSELAHEQFF.

In this sample, this clone turned up a few times. The chain links TRBV10-3 to TRBJ1-1; TRBD1 might be the D (6 bases). CDR1 ENHRY and CDR2 SYGVKD come from the germline V gene. With 6 bases removed from V and 1 base from J, the gap between germline ends came to 9 bases. The CDR3 sequence is 13 residues long. CDR3 sequence (DNA): TGTGCCATCAGCAGGACAGAGAACACTGAAGCTTTCTTT. Protein sequence: CAISRTENTEAFF.

This clone has just one count. The V gene is TRBV5-6, the J gene TRBJ1-1; D unclear. Deletions cut 2 bases from V and 6 bases from J, with 11 bases between. The V gene's germline CDR1 is SGHDT and CDR2 YYEEEE. CDR3 length: 13 amino acids. CDR3 sequence (DNA): TGTGCCAGCAGCTTTTCAAACGGGGCTGAAGCTTTCTTT. It specifies CASSFSNGAEAFF.

The gene calls are TRBV29-1 and TRBJ2-2; weak D call: TRBD2 (7 bases). The CDR3 is made up of 13 amino acids. Trimming shortened V by 7 bases and J by 5 bases, and 14 bases separated the two germline ends. Germline CDR1 is SQVTM and CDR2 is ANQGSEA. DNA of the CDR3: TGCAGCGCTTCAGAGGGGGGGACCGGGGAGCTGTTTTTT. Protein: CSASEGGTGELFF.

The V call is TRBV7-9, the J call TRBJ2-3; 7 nucleotides line up with TRBD2. The CDR3 is 17 amino acids. Germline V lookup: CDR1 SEHNR, CDR2 FQNEAQ (reference sequence). Trimming at V came to 4 bases and at J to 4 bases, leaving 14 bases not matched to a gene. CDR3 region: CASSSLRRERSPDTQYF. CDR3 nucleotides: TGTGCCAGCAGCTCCTTGAGGCGGGAGCGTTCTCCAGATACGCAGTATTTT.

The rearrangement uses TRBV6-6 and TRBJ2-7, with 8 positions matching TRBD2. The germline gives CDR1 MNHNY, CDR2 SVGAGI (reference sequence). CDR3 size: 14 residues. With V trimmed by 6 bases and J by 6 bases, 10 bases remained unmatched. The CDR3 reads CASSYGTGGFEQYF. CDR3 bases: TGTGCCAGCAGCTACGGGACGGGGGGGTTCGAGCAGTACTTC.

This sequence joins TRBV9 and TRBJ1-5, with a possible D match to TRBD1 (5 bases). Germline V lookup: CDR1 SGDLS, CDR2 YYNGEE. CDR3 length: 14 amino acids. V dropped 3 bases and J dropped 3 bases, with 10 bases sitting between them. CDR3 loop: CASSAGGNNQPQHF. The CDR3, as DNA: TGTGCCAGCAGCGCCGGGGGTAACAATCAGCCCCAGCATTTT.